What follows describes a single TCR beta chain. Sequencing used immunoSEQ multiplex PCR; TCRdb keeps in-frame clones, though not all of them. The sample gives around 37,000 clones, roughly 89% of which show up once; 15% to 20% is in the top ten. From germline, CDR1 is KGHSH and CDR2 LQKENI. V gave up 5 bases and J gave up 5 bases, with 12 bases separating them. The CDR3 runs to 14 residues. Documented time point: baseline, week 1 (first vaccination visit). The treatment was: pre-vaccination baseline after standard-of-care therapy. The data stem from a study of a mutant IDH1 vaccine in newly diagnosed glioma. Study-level background: Earlier care involved radiotherapy, temozolomide, or both, and the majority received both.

The chain combines TRBV18 with TRBJ2-2; perhaps TRBD1 as D (5 bases). The receptor comes from a man in his late teens or twenties with glioma. This specimen consisted of PBMCs, obtained from a glioma patient treated with radiotherapy, temozolomide or both. CDR3 loop: CASSSVQATGELFF. CDR3 in DNA: TGTGCCAGCTCATCGGTACAGGCGACCGGGGAGCTGTTTTTT.